One sample yielded the 22 T cell receptor beta chains listed below, sequenced in a study of blood T cell repertoires in COVID-19. Profiled with immunoSEQ multiplex PCR; TCRdb holds only in-frame clones, not every one. Counted here are a few hundred thousand clones, about nine tenths occurring once; the ten biggest clones make up about 9.5%. Sequenced sample: PBMCs or T cells enriched from blood (not recorded which). These receptors came from a woman between 40 and 55 years old who had recovered from COVID-19.

The chain couples TRBV19 to TRBJ1-5; D call uncertain. This CDR3 has 12 amino acids. Per germline, CDR1 LNHDA and CDR2 SQIVND (reference sequence). V lost 6 bases and J 7 bases, leaving 10 bases between the germline ends. CDR3 sequence: CASRDWLQPQHF. DNA for the CDR3: TGTGCCAGTAGAGACTGGTTGCAGCCCCAGCATTTT.

The rearrangement uses TRBV7-2 and TRBJ2-1; TRBD2 might be the D (6 bases). The germline gives CDR1 SGHTA, CDR2 FQGNSA. CDR3 size: 15 residues. V lost 1 base and J 4 bases, leaving 11 bases between the germline ends. The CDR3 spells CASSLDGGTYNEQFF. In nucleotides, the CDR3 is TGTGCCAGCAGCTTAGACGGGGGAACGTACAATGAGCAGTTCTTC.

This chain links TRBV28 with TRBJ2-1; the D gene is possibly TRBD1 (6 bases). Germline V gene lookup returns CDR1 MDHEN and CDR2 SYDVKM. Deletions cut 6 bases from V and 3 bases from J, with 15 bases between. The CDR3 is 15 residues long. The chain's CDR3 is CASSRTQGRYNEQFF. The CDR3 nucleotides are TGTGCCAGCAGCCGGACTCAGGGGCGCTACAATGAGCAGTTCTTC.

This clone has just one count. This chain links TRBV25-1 with TRBJ2-6, with D unclear. This CDR3 has 16 residues. Germline lookup yields CDR1 MGHDK and CDR2 SYGVNS. V was pared by 0 bases and J by 4 bases, with 10 bases between. For the CDR3, the DNA is TGTGCCAGCAGTGAATATGGCACGCCCGGGGCCAACGTCCTGACTTTC. This gives the protein CASSEYGTPGANVLTF. The variable domain in full, with the rest retrieved from reference TRBV25-1 and TRBJ2-6, is EADIYQTPRYLVIGTGKKITLECSQTMGHDKMYWYQQDPGMELHLIHYSYGVNSTEKGDLSSESTVSRIRTEHFPLTLESARPSHTSQYLCASSEYGTPGANVLTFGAGSRLTVL.

This sequence joins TRBV7-2 and TRBJ2-3, with 7 bases fitting TRBD1. The V gene's germline CDR1 is SGHTA and CDR2 FQGNSA. V was pared by 3 bases and J by 4 bases, with 4 bases of the junction left unmatched. This CDR3 contains 14 residues. In DNA, the CDR3 is TGTGCCAGCAGCTTGAGACAGGGAGCAGATACGCAGTATTTT. It translates to CASSLRQGADTQYF.

The chain links TRBV20-1 to TRBJ2-7, with 7 bases matching TRBD2. CDR1 is DFQATT, CDR2 SNEGSKA, per germline (reference sequence). Trimming cost V 3 bases and J 2 bases; bases outside gene matches: 10. The CDR3 runs to 15 residues. For the CDR3, the DNA is TGCAGTGCTAGTAGGGCGGGAGACCACACCTACGAGCAGTACTTC. This gives the protein CSASRAGDHTYEQYF.

The chain has TRBV4-3 and TRBJ2-7, with TRBD1 as a possible D gene (6 bases). The CDR3 runs to 14 residues. Germline loops: CDR1 LGHNA, CDR2 YSLEER. Trimming pared 1 base from V and 6 bases from J, leaving 13 bases between. CDR3 DNA sequence: TGCGCCAGCAGCCAAGTTTCACAGGGTCGCGAGCAGTACTTC. It specifies CASSQVSQGREQYF.

The V call is TRBV10-1, the J call TRBJ1-6; D gene uncertain. V lost 2 bases and J 7 bases, leaving 6 bases between the germline ends. There are 13 residues in the CDR3. In germline, CDR1 is WNHNN, CDR2 SYGVQD (reference sequence). The CDR3 loop reads CASSEEENSPLHF. DNA for the CDR3: TGCGCCAGCAGTGAGGAAGAGAATTCACCCCTCCACTTT.

J is TRBJ2-7 and V is TRBV19; 7 bases fit TRBD1. The CDR3 loop spans 14 amino acids. Germline V gene data show CDR1 as LNHDA and CDR2 as SQIVND (reference sequence). V gave up 5 bases and J gave up 2 bases; unmatched junction bases: 6. The CDR3 DNA sequence: TGTGCCAGTAGTCCATCGACAGGGACCTACGAGCAGTACTTC. Translation: CASSPSTGTYEQYF.

The rearrangement links TRBV2 to TRBJ1-2; D gene uncertain. The CDR3 length is 11 residues. Germline CDR1 and CDR2: SNHLY and FYNNEI. With 6 bases removed from V and 3 bases from J, the gap between germline ends came to 5 bases. This CDR3 is CASRFDYGYTF. The CDR3 DNA reads TGTGCCAGCAGGTTCGACTATGGCTACACCTTC.

This sequence joins TRBV7-2 and TRBJ2-3, with 11 bases matching TRBD2. Germline CDR1 and CDR2: SGHTA and FQGNSA. The CDR3 consists of 19 residues. The V segment lost 5 bases and the J segment 4 bases; nucleotides outside the gene matches: 17. The CDR3 loop is CASSPLRLAGTRTADTQYF. CDR3 DNA sequence: TGTGCCAGCAGCCCCTTGAGACTAGCGGGGACTAGAACGGCAGATACGCAGTATTTT.

This CDR3 reads CASSQDVKAPEAFF. The CDR3 bases are TGCGCCAGCAGCCAAGATGTGAAAGCTCCTGAAGCTTTCTTT. V usage is TRBV4-3 and J usage is TRBJ1-1; D is uncertain. This CDR3 spans 14 amino acids. CDR1 is LGHNA and CDR2 is YSLEER in the germline V gene. Deletions cut 0 bases from V and 6 bases from J, with 11 bases between.

J is TRBJ1-6 and V is TRBV12-3 or TRBV12-4; D is uncertain. V was pared by 6 bases and J by 7 bases, with 10 bases between. This CDR3 is 13 amino acids long. The CDR3 spells CASRGPGNSPLHF. The CDR3 nucleotides read TGTGCCAGCAGAGGCCCGGGAAATTCACCCCTCCACTTT.

This rearrangement joins TRBV11-3 to TRBJ2-6; D possibly corresponds to TRBD1 (6 bases). Trimming stripped 6 bases from V and 1 base from J, with 7 bases between. CDR3 length: 14 amino acids. Germline loops: CDR1 SGHNT, CDR2 YENEEA. CDR3 sequence reads: CASRQGSGANVLTF. In DNA form, the CDR3 reads TGTGCCAGCAGACAGGGTTCTGGGGCCAACGTCCTGACTTTC.

This rearrangement joins TRBV5-1 to TRBJ1-6, with TRBD1 identical over 8 bases. CDR3 size: 14 residues. CDR1 is SGHRS, CDR2 YFSETQ, per germline. Germline trimming cut 4 bases from V and 8 bases from J; bases unmatched to any gene: 5. The DNA of the CDR3 is TGCGCCAGCAGCAGACAGGGGCGGGATTCACCCCTCCACTTT. This translates into CASSRQGRDSPLHF.

The chain couples TRBV7-8 to TRBJ2-7; TRBD2 matches at 10 bases. Germline CDR1 is SGHVS and CDR2 is FQNEAQ. The CDR3 runs 16 residues. V was pared by 5 bases and J by 5 bases, with 12 bases of the junction left unmatched. The CDR3: CASSRESGGAAHEQYF. DNA of the CDR3: TGTGCCAGCAGCCGAGAGAGCGGGGGGGCTGCCCACGAGCAGTACTTC.

The chain employs TRBV2 and TRBJ2-7; 7 positions agree with TRBD1. CDR3 size: 12 residues. V lost 6 bases to trimming and J lost 6 bases; unmatched junction nucleotides: 5. From germline, CDR1 is SNHLY and CDR2 FYNNEI. Here the CDR3 DNA reads TGTGCCAGCAGGGACGACAGGGCCGAGCAGTACTTC. Translated: CASRDDRAEQYF.

The V and J genes are TRBV6-5 and TRBJ1-1; TRBD1 matches 7 bases. From germline, CDR1 is MNHEY and CDR2 SVGAGI. The CDR3 consists of 15 residues. The V gene end was trimmed by 0 bases and the J gene end by 5 bases; junction bases not matched to a gene: 6. The CDR3 here is CASSYSRQGRTEAFF. CDR3 coding DNA: TGTGCCAGCAGTTACTCGAGACAGGGTCGTACTGAAGCTTTCTTT.

J is TRBJ2-2 and V is TRBV5-4; 8 positions match TRBD1. Germline V gives CDR1 SGHNT, CDR2 YYREEE (reference sequence). There are 15 residues in the CDR3. J gave up 3 bases and V 4 bases, and 5 bases lay outside the gene matches. The CDR3 region has the DNA TGTGCCAGCAGCCCGCGGACAGGGTACACCGGGGAGCTGTTTTTT. Translation gives CASSPRTGYTGELFF.

V gene TRBV7-2 combines with J gene TRBJ1-3; 7 nucleotides match TRBD1. Germline V gives CDR1 SGHTA, CDR2 FQGNSA. V shed 5 bases, J shed 4 bases, and the junction held 8 bases outside the gene matches. The length of the CDR3 is 15 residues. CDR3 sequence: CASSLRQGQGNTIYF. The CDR3 nucleotides read TGTGCCAGCAGCCTCCGACAGGGCCAAGGAAACACCATATATTTT.

This sequence joins TRBV5-4 and TRBJ1-4; 9 bases map to TRBD1. The CDR3 has 16 amino acids. Germline CDR1 reads SGHNT; CDR2 reads YYREEE (reference sequence). With 0 bases clipped from V and 7 bases from J, the junction kept 7 bases outside the gene matches. CDR3 bases: TGTGCCAGCAGCTTGGGGAACGACAGGGGGGGTGAAAAACTGTTTTTT. Translated, it gives CASSLGNDRGGEKLFF.

This chain connects TRBV6-2 or TRBV6-3 to TRBJ2-7; D is perhaps TRBD1 (6 bases). The CDR3 runs 14 residues. Germline assignment: CDR1 MNHEY and CDR2 SVGEGT. V was trimmed by 5 bases and J by 6 bases, leaving 17 bases between them. CDR3 bases: TGTGCCAGCAGTCCACCGCAGGGGTCGGCCGAGCAGTACTTC. This gives the protein CASSPPQGSAEQYF.